Listed below are T cell receptor beta chains from one sample, sequenced in a study of blood T cell repertoires in COVID-19. Some clones are missing from TCRdb's copy, which holds only in-frame ones; the method was immunoSEQ multiplex PCR. The table lists 380,000 or so clones, about 80% of them singletons, with about 1.2% in the top ten. The sequencing input was peripheral blood. These receptors were collected from a human donor with acute or convalescent COVID-19. The donor label of this sample is uncertain. Both conserved end residues are part of each CDR3. D genes are given only for firm matches. Not all rows give a size; the values are once, few, many and, for expanded clones, a class.

cdr3_length: 15
clone_size: once
d_call: TRBD2
v_call: TRBV2
j_call: TRBJ2-5
cdr3_nt: TGTGCCAGCAGTGAAGCGGGGAGGGGTGAGGAGACCCAGTACTTC
cdr3_aa: CASSEAGRGEETQYF

cdr3_length: 13
clone_size: few
d_call: NA
v_call: TRBV5-8
j_call: TRBJ2-7
cdr3_nt: TGTGCCAGCAGCTTGTCGCCGACTCAGGGAAAGTACTTC
cdr3_aa: CASSLSPTQGKYF

cdr3_length: 14
clone_size: NA
d_call: TRBD1
v_call: TRBV7-6
j_call: TRBJ1-2
cdr3_nt: TGTGCCAGCAGCCCGGGACAGATCGGCTATGGCTACACCTTC
cdr3_aa: CASSPGQIGYGYTF

cdr3_length: 14
clone_size: NA
d_call: TRBD2
v_call: TRBV6-5
j_call: TRBJ2-7
cdr3_nt: TGTGCCAGCAGACCTACGGGACTACCTTACGAGCAGTACTTC
cdr3_aa: CASRPTGLPYEQYF

cdr3_length: 16
clone_size: once
d_call: TRBD2
v_call: TRBV5-1
j_call: TRBJ2-5
cdr3_nt: TGCGCCAGCAGCGGAGGACTAGCGGGAGGAGGGGAGACCCAGTACTTC
cdr3_aa: CASSGGLAGGGETQYF

cdr3_length: 17
clone_size: once
d_call: TRBD1
v_call: TRBV30
j_call: TRBJ1-3
cdr3_nt: TGTGCCTGGAGTCCGGCAGGGGGGTCCTACTCTGGAAACACCATATATTTT
cdr3_aa: CAWSPAGGSYSGNTIYF

cdr3_length: 15
clone_size: once
d_call: TRBD1
v_call: TRBV3-1/TRBV3-2
j_call: TRBJ1-2
cdr3_nt: TGTGCCAGCAGCACCCGAACAGGGGGTCGTTATGGCTACACCTTC
cdr3_aa: CASSTRTGGRYGYTF

cdr3_length: 13
clone_size: NA
d_call: NA
v_call: TRBV7-8
j_call: TRBJ2-5
cdr3_nt: TGTGCCAGCAGCTTAGCAGCCGGGGAGACCCAGTACTTC
cdr3_aa: CASSLAAGETQYF

cdr3_length: 17
clone_size: NA
d_call: TRBD1
v_call: TRBV28
j_call: TRBJ2-1
cdr3_nt: TGTGCCAGCAGTTCGCCTGGGGACAGGGGCGGGTACAATGAGCAGTTCTTC
cdr3_aa: CASSSPGDRGGYNEQFF

cdr3_length: 21
clone_size: once
d_call: TRBD1
v_call: TRBV18
j_call: TRBJ2-7
cdr3_nt: TGTGCCAGCTCACCACGAGCGTGGAACGACAGGGTGGGGACAAGGGCCTACGAGCAGTACTTC
cdr3_aa: CASSPRAWNDRVGTRAYEQYF

cdr3_length: 15
clone_size: NA
d_call: NA
v_call: TRBV18
j_call: TRBJ1-1
cdr3_nt: TGTGCCAGCTCACCAACGGACAGTACGAACACTGAAGCTTTCTTT
cdr3_aa: CASSPTDSTNTEAFF

cdr3_length: 15
clone_size: NA
d_call: NA
v_call: TRBV18
j_call: TRBJ1-5
cdr3_nt: TGTGCCAGCTCCCGAGACAGTTATAGCAATCAGCCCCAGCATTTT
cdr3_aa: CASSRDSYSNQPQHF

cdr3_length: 12
clone_size: NA
d_call: TRBD1
v_call: TRBV3-1/TRBV3-2
j_call: TRBJ1-2
cdr3_nt: TGTGCCAGCAGCTGGCAGGGGGCCCTTCAAGCCTTC
cdr3_aa: CASSWQGALQAF

cdr3_length: 14
clone_size: NA
d_call: TRBD1
v_call: TRBV28
j_call: TRBJ1-4
cdr3_nt: TGTGCCAGAGAGGACAGGGCTACGAATGAAAAACTGTTTTTT
cdr3_aa: CAREDRATNEKLFF

cdr3_length: 11
clone_size: NA
d_call: NA
v_call: TRBV12-3/TRBV12-4
j_call: TRBJ2-7
cdr3_nt: TGTGCCAGCAGTTCCACTAGGGCGCAGTACTTC
cdr3_aa: CASSSTRAQYF

cdr3_length: 13
clone_size: NA
d_call: NA
v_call: TRBV25-1
j_call: TRBJ1-6
cdr3_nt: TGTGCCAGCAGTGAACAGTTTAATTCACCCCTCCACTTT
cdr3_aa: CASSEQFNSPLHF

cdr3_length: 15
clone_size: NA
d_call: NA
v_call: TRBV5-1
j_call: TRBJ2-3
cdr3_nt: TGCGCCAGCAGCTTGGTGCGGGCGAGCACAGATACGCAGTATTTT
cdr3_aa: CASSLVRASTDTQYF

cdr3_length: 16
clone_size: NA
d_call: TRBD2
v_call: TRBV4-1
j_call: TRBJ2-3
cdr3_nt: TGCGCCAGCAGCCGCTCGGGCGGGAGTAGCACAGATACGCAGTATTTT
cdr3_aa: CASSRSGGSSTDTQYF

cdr3_length: 13
clone_size: few
d_call: TRBD1
v_call: TRBV5-6
j_call: TRBJ2-7
cdr3_nt: TGTGCCAGCAACCCTACAGGGGTGGGCGAGCAGTACTTC
cdr3_aa: CASNPTGVGEQYF

cdr3_length: 14
clone_size: NA
d_call: TRBD1
v_call: TRBV28
j_call: TRBJ1-1
cdr3_nt: TGTGCCAGCAGTTTGACAGGGCCCTTTTCTGAAGCTTTCTTT
cdr3_aa: CASSLTGPFSEAFF

cdr3_length: 13
clone_size: NA
d_call: NA
v_call: TRBV11-2
j_call: TRBJ1-1
cdr3_nt: TGTGCCAGCAGCTTAGATCCGGGCACTGAAGCTTTCTTT
cdr3_aa: CASSLDPGTEAFF

cdr3_length: 15
clone_size: once
d_call: TRBD1
v_call: TRBV30
j_call: TRBJ1-2
cdr3_nt: TGTGCCTGGATACCGAACAGGACAGGGGTCTATGGCTACACCTTC
cdr3_aa: CAWIPNRTGVYGYTF

cdr3_length: 16
clone_size: NA
d_call: TRBD1
v_call: TRBV5-1
j_call: TRBJ1-6
cdr3_nt: TGCGCCAGCAGCTACGGGACAGGGCTCTATAATTCACCCCTCCACTTT
cdr3_aa: CASSYGTGLYNSPLHF

cdr3_length: 13
clone_size: NA
d_call: NA
v_call: TRBV27
j_call: TRBJ1-2
cdr3_nt: TGTGCCAGCAGTTTGCGGGGTACAGACGGCTACACCTTC
cdr3_aa: CASSLRGTDGYTF

cdr3_length: 14
clone_size: NA
d_call: TRBD1
v_call: TRBV6-5
j_call: TRBJ2-7
cdr3_nt: TGTGCCAGCAGTCCTCTACAGGGGAGTAACGAGCAGTACTTC
cdr3_aa: CASSPLQGSNEQYF

cdr3_length: 16
clone_size: NA
d_call: NA
v_call: TRBV4-1
j_call: TRBJ1-3
cdr3_nt: TGCGCCAGCAGCCAAGAGATGTGGCAGGCTGGAAACACCATATATTTT
cdr3_aa: CASSQEMWQAGNTIYF

cdr3_length: 15
clone_size: NA
d_call: TRBD1
v_call: TRBV3-1/TRBV3-2
j_call: TRBJ1-2
cdr3_nt: TGTGCCAGCAGCCATCAGGACAGGGGCGTCTATGGCTACACCTTC
cdr3_aa: CASSHQDRGVYGYTF

cdr3_length: 19
clone_size: few
d_call: TRBD1
v_call: TRBV12-5
j_call: TRBJ1-1
cdr3_nt: TGTGCTAGTGGTTTGGTAACCCTACAGGGGGCTGGTTTGAACACTGAAGCTTTCTTT
cdr3_aa: CASGLVTLQGAGLNTEAFF

cdr3_length: 16
clone_size: NA
d_call: NA
v_call: TRBV30
j_call: TRBJ1-4
cdr3_nt: TGTGCCTCTTTCCGGGGGGTAGGCGCAACTAATGAAAAACTGTTTTTT
cdr3_aa: CASFRGVGATNEKLFF

cdr3_length: 13
clone_size: NA
d_call: NA
v_call: TRBV5-6
j_call: TRBJ1-5
cdr3_nt: TGTGCCAGCAGCTTAAACAGGGATCAGCCCCAGCATTTT
cdr3_aa: CASSLNRDQPQHF

cdr3_length: 13
clone_size: NA
d_call: TRBD1
v_call: TRBV18
j_call: TRBJ1-2
cdr3_nt: TGTGCCAGCTCACCACGGCAGGGGGATGGCTACACCTTC
cdr3_aa: CASSPRQGDGYTF

cdr3_length: 14
clone_size: NA
d_call: NA
v_call: TRBV7-9
j_call: TRBJ1-1
cdr3_nt: TGTGCCAGCAGCATGGACACCAAGAACACTGAAGCTTTCTTT
cdr3_aa: CASSMDTKNTEAFF

cdr3_length: 13
clone_size: NA
d_call: NA
v_call: TRBV27
j_call: TRBJ2-3
cdr3_nt: TGTGCCAGCAGTTTAAGAGAGGGAGATACGCAGTATTTT
cdr3_aa: CASSLREGDTQYF

cdr3_length: 14
clone_size: NA
d_call: NA
v_call: TRBV5-1
j_call: TRBJ1-2
cdr3_nt: TGCGCCAGCAGATCAGGATATGGACTCTATGGCTACACCTTC
cdr3_aa: CASRSGYGLYGYTF

cdr3_length: 11
clone_size: NA
d_call: NA
v_call: TRBV2
j_call: TRBJ2-5
cdr3_nt: TGTGCCAGCAGTGTTCGAGAGACCCAGTACTTC
cdr3_aa: CASSVRETQYF

cdr3_length: 15
clone_size: NA
d_call: TRBD2
v_call: TRBV6-5
j_call: TRBJ2-1
cdr3_nt: TGTGCCAGCAGGGCCGGACTAGCGGGAGTGGGTGAGCAGTTCTTC
cdr3_aa: CASRAGLAGVGEQFF

cdr3_length: 13
clone_size: NA
d_call: TRBD1
v_call: TRBV30
j_call: TRBJ1-6
cdr3_nt: TGTGCCTGGAGTCAGACCGGACAGGCACCCCTCCACTTT
cdr3_aa: CAWSQTGQAPLHF

cdr3_length: 16
clone_size: NA
d_call: TRBD2
v_call: TRBV5-4
j_call: TRBJ2-1
cdr3_nt: TGTGCCAGCAGCTTCGGAGCGGGAGGGCCCTACAATGAGCAGTTCTTC
cdr3_aa: CASSFGAGGPYNEQFF

cdr3_length: 14
clone_size: NA
d_call: TRBD2
v_call: TRBV4-2
j_call: TRBJ2-7
cdr3_nt: TGTGCCAGCAGCCCCGTAGCGGGGCCCTACGAGCAGTACTTC
cdr3_aa: CASSPVAGPYEQYF

cdr3_length: 16
clone_size: NA
d_call: NA
v_call: TRBV30
j_call: TRBJ1-6
cdr3_nt: TGTGCCTGGAGTATGATTATGACGGGGAGAAATTCACCCCTCCACTTT
cdr3_aa: CAWSMIMTGRNSPLHF

cdr3_length: 14
clone_size: NA
d_call: NA
v_call: TRBV18
j_call: TRBJ1-3
cdr3_nt: TGTGCCAGCTCACCAGACAGCTCTGGAAACACCATATATTTT
cdr3_aa: CASSPDSSGNTIYF

cdr3_length: 12
clone_size: NA
d_call: NA
v_call: TRBV5-1
j_call: TRBJ2-3
cdr3_nt: TGCGCCAGCAGCTTGGACGGAGATACGCAGTATTTT
cdr3_aa: CASSLDGDTQYF

cdr3_length: 15
clone_size: NA
d_call: TRBD2
v_call: TRBV5-1
j_call: TRBJ2-3
cdr3_nt: TGCGCCAGCAGCACTGGGACTAGCGGCGCAGATACGCAGTATTTT
cdr3_aa: CASSTGTSGADTQYF

cdr3_length: 14
clone_size: NA
d_call: NA
v_call: TRBV28
j_call: TRBJ1-2
cdr3_nt: TGTGCCAGCAGTTTAGGAGGGGGGGCCTATGGCTACACCTTC
cdr3_aa: CASSLGGGAYGYTF

cdr3_length: 15
clone_size: NA
d_call: TRBD1
v_call: TRBV7-9
j_call: TRBJ1-1
cdr3_nt: TGTGCCAGCAGCTTAGACGGGACAGGGCGCACTGAAGCTTTCTTT
cdr3_aa: CASSLDGTGRTEAFF

cdr3_length: 14
clone_size: NA
d_call: NA
v_call: TRBV2
j_call: TRBJ1-1
cdr3_nt: TGTGCCAGCATCCCGAATGAGGTTGACACTGAAGCTTTCTTT
cdr3_aa: CASIPNEVDTEAFF

cdr3_length: 17
clone_size: NA
d_call: NA
v_call: TRBV2
j_call: TRBJ1-5
cdr3_nt: TGTGCCAGCAGTGAAGCAAAATACGGGTTAGACAATCAGCCCCAGCATTTT
cdr3_aa: CASSEAKYGLDNQPQHF

cdr3_length: 15
clone_size: once
d_call: NA
v_call: TRBV18
j_call: TRBJ1-1
cdr3_nt: TGTGCCAGCTCACCACTACGGGTAGAGAACACTGAAGCTTTCTTT
cdr3_aa: CASSPLRVENTEAFF

cdr3_length: 16
clone_size: NA
d_call: NA
v_call: TRBV4-2
j_call: TRBJ2-2
cdr3_nt: TGTGCCAGCAGCCAAGGAGCAGTTGCGGGGACCGGGGAGCTGTTTTTT
cdr3_aa: CASSQGAVAGTGELFF

cdr3_length: 14
clone_size: NA
d_call: NA
v_call: TRBV5-6
j_call: TRBJ1-2
cdr3_nt: TGTGCCAGCAGCTTGTACTGGGTAGGCGGGGGCTACACCTTC
cdr3_aa: CASSLYWVGGGYTF

cdr3_length: 16
clone_size: many
d_call: TRBD2
v_call: TRBV15
j_call: TRBJ2-1
cdr3_nt: TGTGCCACCAGCTCCTCGCGGGAGCCCTTATGGCATGAGCAGTTCTTC
cdr3_aa: CATSSSREPLWHEQFF

cdr3_length: 14
clone_size: NA
d_call: TRBD1
v_call: TRBV7-9
j_call: TRBJ1-1
cdr3_nt: TGTGCCAGCAGCACACAGGGGGAGAACACTGAAGCTTTCTTT
cdr3_aa: CASSTQGENTEAFF

cdr3_length: 14
clone_size: NA
d_call: TRBD1
v_call: TRBV29-1
j_call: TRBJ1-1
cdr3_nt: TGCAGCGTTGGAGGAGGGGGCGCGAGGACTGAAGCTTTCTTT
cdr3_aa: CSVGGGGARTEAFF

cdr3_length: 13
clone_size: NA
d_call: NA
v_call: TRBV18
j_call: TRBJ2-7
cdr3_nt: TGTGCCAGCTCACCGCAAAACAGCTACGAGCAGTACTTC
cdr3_aa: CASSPQNSYEQYF

cdr3_length: 16
clone_size: NA
d_call: NA
v_call: TRBV6-5
j_call: TRBJ1-4
cdr3_nt: TGTGCCAGCAGTTCGCTCAGATTTTTAACTAATGAAAAACTGTTTTTT
cdr3_aa: CASSSLRFLTNEKLFF

cdr3_length: 12
clone_size: NA
d_call: NA
v_call: TRBV7-2
j_call: TRBJ1-2
cdr3_nt: TGTGCCAGCGGGATGAGGGCCGGGGGCTACACCTTC
cdr3_aa: CASGMRAGGYTF

cdr3_length: 13
clone_size: NA
d_call: TRBD1
v_call: TRBV7-2
j_call: TRBJ1-4
cdr3_nt: TGTGCCAGCAGTCGACAGGGCGGGGAAAAACTGTTTTTT
cdr3_aa: CASSRQGGEKLFF